This T cell receptor (beta chain) was sequenced in a study of shared clonotypes between healthy human individuals. For the study at large: Donors, aged 18 to 49, were a couple of women and three men.

V was clipped by 4 bases and J by 7 bases; unmatched bases: 9. The CDR3 spans 15 residues. In germline, CDR1 is ENHRY, CDR2 SYGVKD. The study's findings and limits: Investigators expected sequencing depth to affect clonotype sharing among donors.

With regard to this clone: Its antigen is unknown.

The method was immunoSEQ multiplex PCR; TCRdb's version includes in-frame clones alone and lacks a portion of them. The table includes around 1.6 million clones, 95% to 99% detected once. The specimen sequenced was naive CD4+ T cells sorted from blood. The subset: CD45RA+ positively selected. V is TRBV10-3 and J is TRBJ1-3; 8 bases fit TRBD1. The sequence derives from a man aged 25 to 45 in good health. The CDR3 region has the DNA TGTGCCATCAGTGGAGGGGACAGGTTGGGCAACACCATATATTTT. This sequence encodes CAISGGDRLGNTIYF.